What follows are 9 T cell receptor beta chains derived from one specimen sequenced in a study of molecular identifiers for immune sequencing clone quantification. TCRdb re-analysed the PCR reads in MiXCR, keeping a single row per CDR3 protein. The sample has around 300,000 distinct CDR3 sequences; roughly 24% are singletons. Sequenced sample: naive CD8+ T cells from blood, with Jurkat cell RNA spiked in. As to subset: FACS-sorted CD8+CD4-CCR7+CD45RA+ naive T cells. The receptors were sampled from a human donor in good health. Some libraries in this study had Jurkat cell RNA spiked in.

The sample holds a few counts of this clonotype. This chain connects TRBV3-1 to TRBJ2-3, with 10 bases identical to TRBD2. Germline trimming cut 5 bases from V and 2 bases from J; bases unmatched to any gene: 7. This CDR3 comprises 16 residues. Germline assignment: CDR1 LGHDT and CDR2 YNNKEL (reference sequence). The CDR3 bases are TGTGCCAGCAGCGAGCTAGCGGGGGCGTTCACAGATACGCAGTATTTT. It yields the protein CASSELAGAFTDTQYF.

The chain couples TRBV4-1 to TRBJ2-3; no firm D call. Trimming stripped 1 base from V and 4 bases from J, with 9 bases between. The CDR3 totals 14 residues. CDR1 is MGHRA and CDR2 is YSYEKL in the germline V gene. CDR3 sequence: CASSQVGFPDTQYF. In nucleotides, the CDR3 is TGCGCCAGCAGCCAAGTAGGGTTCCCAGATACGCAGTATTTT.

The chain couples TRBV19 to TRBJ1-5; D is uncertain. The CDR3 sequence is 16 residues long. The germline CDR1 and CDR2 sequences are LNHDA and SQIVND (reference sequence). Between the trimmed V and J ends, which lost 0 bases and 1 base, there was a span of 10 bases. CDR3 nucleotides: TGTGCCAGTAGTATAGATCTAGGGCTCAGCAATCAGCCCCAGCATTTT. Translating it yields CASSIDLGLSNQPQHF.

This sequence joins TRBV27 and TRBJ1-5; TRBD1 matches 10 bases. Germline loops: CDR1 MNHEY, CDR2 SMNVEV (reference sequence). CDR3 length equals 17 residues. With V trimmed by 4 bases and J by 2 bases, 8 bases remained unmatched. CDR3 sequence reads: CASSSGQGFPGNQPQHF. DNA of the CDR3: TGTGCCAGCAGTTCGGGACAGGGGTTCCCTGGCAATCAGCCCCAGCATTTT.

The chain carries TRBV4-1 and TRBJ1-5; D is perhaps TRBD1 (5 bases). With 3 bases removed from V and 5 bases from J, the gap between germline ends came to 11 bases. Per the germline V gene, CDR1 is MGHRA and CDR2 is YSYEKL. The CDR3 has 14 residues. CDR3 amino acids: CASSQFIGDQPQHF. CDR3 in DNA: TGCGCCAGCAGCCAGTTCATAGGGGATCAGCCCCAGCATTTT.

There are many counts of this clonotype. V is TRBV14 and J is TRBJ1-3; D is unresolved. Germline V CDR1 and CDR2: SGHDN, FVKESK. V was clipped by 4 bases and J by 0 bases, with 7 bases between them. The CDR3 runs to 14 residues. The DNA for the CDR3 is TGTGCCAGCAGCCCCGGAGCCTCTGGAAACACCATATATTTT. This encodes CASSPGASGNTIYF.

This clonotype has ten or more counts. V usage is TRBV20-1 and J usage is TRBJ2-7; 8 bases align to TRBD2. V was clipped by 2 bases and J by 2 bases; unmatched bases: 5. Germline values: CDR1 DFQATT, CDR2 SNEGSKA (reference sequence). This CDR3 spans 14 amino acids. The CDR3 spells CSARPLADTYEQYF. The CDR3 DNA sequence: TGCAGTGCTAGACCACTAGCGGACACCTACGAGCAGTACTTC.

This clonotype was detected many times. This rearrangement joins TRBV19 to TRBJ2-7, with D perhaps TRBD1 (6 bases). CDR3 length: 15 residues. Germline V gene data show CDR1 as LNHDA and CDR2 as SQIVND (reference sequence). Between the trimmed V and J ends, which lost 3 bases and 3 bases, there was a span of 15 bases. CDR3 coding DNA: TGTGCCAGTAGTATTCAGGGCAGGGGCTTCTACGAGCAGTACTTC. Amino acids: CASSIQGRGFYEQYF.

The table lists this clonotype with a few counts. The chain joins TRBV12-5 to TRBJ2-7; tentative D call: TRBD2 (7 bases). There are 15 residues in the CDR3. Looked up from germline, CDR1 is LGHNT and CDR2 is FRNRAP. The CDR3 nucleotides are TGTGCAACAGATAAAGAGGGGGGGCCTCACTACGAGCAGTACTTC. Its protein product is CATDKEGGPHYEQYF.